A single sample gave rise to the 13 T cell receptor beta chains below, sequenced in a study of read filtering for tumor transcriptome and immune sequencing. From roughly 390 ng of RNA, a library with molecular barcoded alpha/delta and beta/gamma adaptors was made. TCRdb called the reads again in MiXCR, with one record for every CDR3 protein. The sample consists of roughly 60,000 distinct CDR3 sequences, 20% to 25% of them appearing once. The specimen sequenced was a population of CD138-negative cells sorted from bone marrow. All receptors come from a donor at least 40 years old with multiple myeloma.

This clonotype was picked up many times. The genes are TRBV6-5 and TRBJ2-3, with D tentatively TRBD2 (6 bases). The germline V gene has CDR1 MNHEY and CDR2 SVGAGI. The V end lost 6 bases, the J end lost 3 bases, and 19 bases lay between the germline ends. The CDR3 runs to 16 residues. The CDR3 DNA reads as TGTGCCAGCAGCCCCTACGGGGGAGAGTTGACAGATACGCAGTATTTT. Translated, it gives CASSPYGGELTDTQYF.

The V and J genes are TRBV10-3 and TRBJ2-3; TRBD1 matches at 10 bases. Germline-derived CDR1 and CDR2 are ENHRY and SYGVKD. V lost 0 bases and J lost 4; bases outside the gene matches: 16. This CDR3 has 20 amino acids. CDR3 sequence (DNA): TGTGCCATCAGTGAGTCGGGGGGGACAGGGGCCCCCACCCACGCAGATACGCAGTATTTT. It encodes CAISESGGTGAPTHADTQYF.

About this clonotype: This sequence may be a read error, since a much larger clone differs from it by one base. The chain couples TRBV28 to TRBJ2-4; 7 positions match TRBD2. The CDR3 covers 14 residues. In germline, CDR1 is MDHEN, CDR2 SYDVKM. The DNA for the CDR3 is TGTGTCAGCAGCGGGGCAGAGAGCGAAAACATTCAGTACTTC. Residues: CVSSGAESENIQYF. Supplemented by reference TRBV28 and TRBJ2-4, the full variable domain reads DVKVTQSSRYLVKRTGEKVFLECVQDMDHENMFWYRQDPGLGLRLIYFSYDVKMKEKGDIPEGYSVSREKKERFSLILESASTNQTSMYLCVSSGAESENIQYFGAGTRLSVL.

This clonotype was detected ten times or more. This rearrangement joins TRBV4-1 to TRBJ1-5; no clear D gene. Trimming removed 1 base at V and 0 bases at J, with 1 base between. This CDR3 contains 13 residues. The V gene's germline CDR1 is MGHRA and CDR2 YSYEKL. CDR3 DNA sequence: TGCGCCAGCAGCCAAGCTAGCAATCAGCCCCAGCATTTT. It codes for CASSQASNQPQHF.

Points on this clonotype: Possible read error: a much larger clone is one base away. The genes are TRBV28 and TRBJ2-3; D perhaps matches TRBD2 (6 bases). Germline values: CDR1 MDHEN, CDR2 SYDVKM. V lost 11 bases, J lost 3 bases, and 21 bases lay in between. The CDR3 has 15 amino acids. The chain's CDR3 is CAGILGGKKTDTQYF. CDR3 bases: TGTGCCGGCATCTTAGGAGGGAAAAAGACAGATACGCAGTATTTT. The complete variable domain, with remaining parts taken from reference TRBV28 and TRBJ2-3, reads DVKVTQSSRYLVKRTGEKVFLECVQDMDHENMFWYRQDPGLGLRLIYFSYDVKMKEKGDIPEGYSVSREKKERFSLILESASTNQTSMYLCAGILGGKKTDTQYFGPGTRLTVL.

In regard to this clonotype: A much larger clonotype is one base distant, so this may be a read error. The V and J genes are TRBV18 and TRBJ1-5; possibly TRBD1 for D (5 bases). There are 15 residues in the CDR3. Germline values: CDR1 KGHSH, CDR2 LQKENI. CDR3 DNA sequence: TGTGCCAGCTCACCCGACAGTAATAGCAATCGGCCCCAGCATTTT. It yields the protein CASSPDSNSNRPQHF. The complete variable domain, with remaining parts taken from reference TRBV18 and TRBJ1-5, reads NAGVMQNPRHLVRRRGQEARLRCSPMKGHSHVYWYRQLPEEGLKFMVYLQKENIIDESGMPKERFSAEFPKEGPSILRIQQVVRGDSAAYFCASSPDSNSNRPQHFGDGTRLSIL.

Comments on this clonotype: A read error may account for a junction end that differs from germline. The chain is built from TRBV15 and TRBJ2-1; possibly TRBD1 for D (7 bases). CDR3 length: 17 residues. The germline gives CDR1 LNHNV, CDR2 YYDKDF (reference sequence). The CDR3 bases are TGTGCCTCCAGCATAGGTATAGCGGCAGGGGGGTACAATGAGCAGTTCTTC. Its translation: CASSIGIAAGGYNEQFF.

In regard to this clonotype: The likely explanation is a read error, given a far larger clone one base away. The CDR3 ends on some other residue instead of the conserved phenylalanine or tryptophan, so this is likely a read error. This chain uses TRBV5-5 with TRBJ2-1; D is unresolved. Trimming cost V 0 bases and J 6 bases, with 7 bases left between them. Germline CDR1 and CDR2: SGHKS and YYEKEE (reference sequence). This CDR3 spans 13 amino acids. The CDR3 nucleotides are TGTGCCAGCAGCTTGGCGTTTTCCAATGAGCAGTTCCTC. Residues: CASSLAFSNEQFL.

This clonotype was counted a single time. The junction shows a germline mismatch at one end, possibly a read error. The V and J genes are TRBV5-1 and TRBJ2-1; 8 bases are a match to TRBD2. Germline CDR1 SGHRS, CDR2 YFSETQ. The CDR3 spans 14 residues. DNA of the CDR3: TGCGCCAGCACGGGGGGGGGAACCTACAATGAGCAGTCCTTC. Protein product: CASTGGGTYNEQSF.

This clonotype was seen at least ten times. The chain has TRBV5-4 and TRBJ1-1, with D possibly matching TRBD1 (5 bases). The CDR3 contains 13 residues. Germline V gene sequence: CDR1 SGHNT, CDR2 YYREEE (reference sequence). V was shortened by 4 bases and J by 6 bases, with 13 bases between the two germline ends. The CDR3 DNA reads TGTGCCAGCAGCCCGTTAGGGGCCCCTGAAGCTTTCTTT. Its translation is CASSPLGAPEAFF.

The chain recombines TRBV5-1 with TRBJ2-3; 8 nucleotides line up with TRBD1. Per germline, CDR1 SGHRS and CDR2 YFSETQ. The CDR3 length is 13 residues. Losses at the gene ends were 4 bases for V and 4 bases for J; bases not matched to a gene: 2. CDR3: CASSPQGADTQYF. The CDR3 coding sequence is TGCGCCAGCAGCCCACAGGGGGCAGATACGCAGTATTTT. Filled out from reference TRBV5-1 and TRBJ2-3, the complete variable domain reads KAGVTQTPRYLIKTRGQQVTLSCSPISGHRSVSWYQQTPGQGLQFLFEYFSETQRNKGNFPGRFSGRQFSNSRSEMNVSTLELGDSALYLCASSPQGADTQYFGPGTRLTVL.

At least ten counts were recorded for this clonotype. The chain has TRBV10-3 and TRBJ1-1; the match to TRBD1 covers 9 bases. The germline CDR1 and CDR2 sequences are ENHRY and SYGVKD. V gave up 0 bases and J gave up 8 bases; unmatched junction bases: 7. The length of the CDR3 is 15 residues. CDR3 region: CAISESRDRVTEAFF. CDR3 DNA sequence: TGTGCCATCAGTGAGTCGAGGGACAGGGTCACCGAAGCTTTCTTT.

This clonotype was counted ten times or more. The chain joins TRBV20-1 to TRBJ2-3; tentatively, D is TRBD2 (6 bases). There are 16 residues in the CDR3. The ends were cut back, 7 bases at V and 0 bases at J, with 20 bases in the middle. Germline V gene sequence: CDR1 DFQATT, CDR2 SNEGSKA (reference sequence). CDR3 bases: TGCAGTGGTAACACCGCTAGCGTCTCTAGCACAGATACGCAGTATTTT. Residues: CSGNTASVSSTDTQYF.